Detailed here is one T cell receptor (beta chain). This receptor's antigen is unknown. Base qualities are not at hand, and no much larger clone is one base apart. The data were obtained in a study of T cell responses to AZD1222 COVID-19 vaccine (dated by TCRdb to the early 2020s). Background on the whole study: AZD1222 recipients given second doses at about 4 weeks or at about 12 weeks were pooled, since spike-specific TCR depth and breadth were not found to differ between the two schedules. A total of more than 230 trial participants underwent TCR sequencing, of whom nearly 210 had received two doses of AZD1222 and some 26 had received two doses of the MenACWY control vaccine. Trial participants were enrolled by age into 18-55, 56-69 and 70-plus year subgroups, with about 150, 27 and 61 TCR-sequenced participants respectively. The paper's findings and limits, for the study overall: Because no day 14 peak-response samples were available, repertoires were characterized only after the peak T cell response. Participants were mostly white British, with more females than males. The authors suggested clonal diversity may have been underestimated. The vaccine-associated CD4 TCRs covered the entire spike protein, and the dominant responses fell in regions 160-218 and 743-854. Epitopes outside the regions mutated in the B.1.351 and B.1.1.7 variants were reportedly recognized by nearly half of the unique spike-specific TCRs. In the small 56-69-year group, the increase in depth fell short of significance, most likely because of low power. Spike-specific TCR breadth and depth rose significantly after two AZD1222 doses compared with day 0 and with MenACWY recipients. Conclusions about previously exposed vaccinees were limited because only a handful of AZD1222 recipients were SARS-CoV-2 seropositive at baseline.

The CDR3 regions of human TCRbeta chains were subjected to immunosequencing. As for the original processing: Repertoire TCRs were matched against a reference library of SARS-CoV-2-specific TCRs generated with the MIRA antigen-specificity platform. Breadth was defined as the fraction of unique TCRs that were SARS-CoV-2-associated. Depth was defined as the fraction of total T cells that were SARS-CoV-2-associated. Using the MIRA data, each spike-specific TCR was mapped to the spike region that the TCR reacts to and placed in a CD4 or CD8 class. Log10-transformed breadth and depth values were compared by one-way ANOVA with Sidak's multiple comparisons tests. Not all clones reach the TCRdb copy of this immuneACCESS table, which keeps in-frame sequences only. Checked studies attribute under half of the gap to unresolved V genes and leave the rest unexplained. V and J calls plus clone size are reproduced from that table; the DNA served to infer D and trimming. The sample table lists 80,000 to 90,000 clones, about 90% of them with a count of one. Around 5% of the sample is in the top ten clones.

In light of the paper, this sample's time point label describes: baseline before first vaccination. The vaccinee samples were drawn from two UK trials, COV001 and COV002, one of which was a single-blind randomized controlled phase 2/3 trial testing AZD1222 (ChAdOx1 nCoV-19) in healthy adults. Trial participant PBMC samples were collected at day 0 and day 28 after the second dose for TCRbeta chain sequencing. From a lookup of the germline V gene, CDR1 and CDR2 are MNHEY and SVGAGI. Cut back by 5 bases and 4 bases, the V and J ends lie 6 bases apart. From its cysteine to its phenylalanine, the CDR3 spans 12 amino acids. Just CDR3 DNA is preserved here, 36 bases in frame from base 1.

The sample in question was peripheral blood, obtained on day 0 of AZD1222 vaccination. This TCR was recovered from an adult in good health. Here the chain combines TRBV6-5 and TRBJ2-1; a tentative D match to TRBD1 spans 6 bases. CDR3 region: CASSTGYNEQFF. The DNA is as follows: TGTGCCAGCAGTACAGGGTACAATGAGCAGTTCTTC.